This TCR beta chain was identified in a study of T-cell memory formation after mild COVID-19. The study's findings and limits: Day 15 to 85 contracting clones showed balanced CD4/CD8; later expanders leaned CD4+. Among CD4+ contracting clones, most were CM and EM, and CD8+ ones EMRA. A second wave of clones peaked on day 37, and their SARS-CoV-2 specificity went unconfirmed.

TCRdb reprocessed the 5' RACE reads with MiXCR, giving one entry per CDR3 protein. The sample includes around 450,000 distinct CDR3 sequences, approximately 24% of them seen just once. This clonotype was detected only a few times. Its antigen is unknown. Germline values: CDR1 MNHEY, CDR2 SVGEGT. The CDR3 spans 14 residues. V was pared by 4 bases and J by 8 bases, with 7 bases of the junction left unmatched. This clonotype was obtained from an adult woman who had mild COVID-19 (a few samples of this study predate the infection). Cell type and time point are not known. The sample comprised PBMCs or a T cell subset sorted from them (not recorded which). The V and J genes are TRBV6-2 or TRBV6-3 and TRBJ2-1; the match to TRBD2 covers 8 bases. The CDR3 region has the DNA TGTGCCAGCAGTTGGGGACTAGTGGTCGATGAGCAGTTCTTC. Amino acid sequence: CASSWGLVVDEQFF.